The 24 T cell receptor beta chains reported below all come from one sample, sequenced in a study of blood T cell repertoires in COVID-19. This table comes from immunoSEQ multiplex PCR, and its TCRdb copy is limited to in-frame clones, with some not included. The sample lists roughly 220,000 clones; 85% to 90% were seen once. The sample consisted of PBMCs or T cells enriched from blood (not recorded which). These receptor sequences come from a woman in her fifties or sixties with acute COVID-19.

This clone appeared once. V and J are TRBV18 and TRBJ2-3, with D tentatively TRBD2 (5 bases). The length of the CDR3 is 13 residues. Germline CDR1 and CDR2: KGHSH and LQKENI. V was shortened by 4 bases and J by 2 bases, with 7 bases between the two germline ends. The CDR3 spells CASSQRFTDTQYF. Here the CDR3 DNA reads TGTGCCAGCTCACAGCGGTTCACAGATACGCAGTATTTT.

This chain joins TRBV28 and TRBJ1-4; the match to TRBD1 covers 7 bases. Germline CDR1 reads MDHEN; CDR2 reads SYDVKM. The length of the CDR3 is 13 residues. The J segment lost 7 bases and the V segment lost 7 bases, leaving 6 bases of the junction unmatched. For the CDR3, the DNA is TGTGCCAGCACCCTAGGGACAGTTGAAAAACTGTTTTTT. Translation gives CASTLGTVEKLFF.

V gene TRBV7-2 combines with J gene TRBJ1-4, with D unclear. Per the germline V gene, CDR1 is SGHTA and CDR2 is FQGNSA. V gave up 1 base and J gave up 7 bases, with 10 bases separating them. The CDR3 contains 14 residues. This CDR3 reads CASSLGGWGEKLFF. In DNA, the CDR3 is TGTGCCAGCAGCTTAGGAGGGTGGGGTGAAAAACTGTTTTTT.

The J gene is TRBJ2-1, the V gene TRBV5-1, with TRBD2 matching 8 bases. This CDR3 is built from 15 residues. Trimming cost V 2 bases and J 2 bases; bases outside gene matches: 3. Germline loops: CDR1 SGHRS, CDR2 YFSETQ. For the CDR3, the DNA is TGCGCCAGCAGCTTCGGGACTAGTCCCTACAATGAGCAGTTCTTC. Translating it yields CASSFGTSPYNEQFF.

The J gene is TRBJ2-2, the V gene TRBV19, with a tentative D call TRBD1 (5 bases). CDR1 is LNHDA and CDR2 is SQIVND in the germline V gene (reference sequence). The CDR3 spans 12 residues. The V end was cut by 6 bases, the J end by 7 bases, with 9 bases between. CDR3 coding DNA: TGTGCCAGTAGGCAGGGCGGCGGGGAGCTGTTTTTT. This translates into CASRQGGGELFF.

The chain employs TRBV19 and TRBJ2-1, with 12 bases fitting TRBD2. V was pared by 6 bases and J by 2 bases, with 8 bases of the junction left unmatched. CDR1 is LNHDA and CDR2 is SQIVND in the germline V gene (reference sequence). The CDR3 spans 17 residues. CDR3 nucleotides: TGTGCCAGTAGCCCGACTAGCGGGAGATATACCTACAATGAGCAGTTCTTC. Its translation is CASSPTSGRYTYNEQFF.

This clone has just one count. V is TRBV28 and J is TRBJ2-2; 10 positions match TRBD1. The V segment lost 6 bases and the J segment 3 bases; nucleotides outside the gene matches: 7. This CDR3 spans 16 amino acids. Germline lookup yields CDR1 MDHEN and CDR2 SYDVKM. CDR3 DNA: TGTGCCAGCAGGTCGAGACAGGGGGCAGACACCGGGGAGCTGTTTTTT. Amino acid sequence: CASRSRQGADTGELFF.

The chain is built from TRBV27 and TRBJ2-1; 12 nucleotides line up with TRBD2. After removal of 3 bases from V and 5 bases from J, the junction contained 11 bases not matched to a gene. CDR1 MNHEY and CDR2 SMNVEV come from the germline V gene (reference sequence). This CDR3 is built from 18 residues. CDR3 sequence (DNA): TGTGCCAGCAGTTTCTCCCCCCCCCGGACTAGCGGGAACAATGAGCAGTTCTTC. This gives the protein CASSFSPPRTSGNNEQFF.

This chain connects TRBV30 to TRBJ1-6; D unclear. This CDR3 spans 14 amino acids. The germline gives CDR1 GTSNPN, CDR2 SVGIG (reference sequence). The V gene lost 0 bases and the J gene lost 10 bases, with 13 bases spanning the gap. The CDR3 sequence is CAWSVGDVESPLHF. The CDR3, as DNA: TGTGCCTGGAGTGTGGGAGATGTGGAGTCACCCCTCCACTTT.

V is TRBV5-1 and J is TRBJ1-2; D is uncertain. The CDR3 sequence is 14 residues long. V was pared by 7 bases and J by 4 bases, with 17 bases between. CDR1 is SGHRS and CDR2 is YFSETQ in the germline V gene. CDR3 amino acids: CASHPAGWSYGYTF. The CDR3 DNA is TGCGCCAGCCATCCCGCGGGTTGGAGCTATGGCTACACCTTC.

There are a few counts of this clone. The chain employs TRBV27 and TRBJ1-6, with 7 bases matching TRBD1. CDR3 length equals 16 residues. The germline V gene encodes CDR1 MNHEY and CDR2 SMNVEV (reference sequence). Trimming removed 3 bases from V and 5 bases from J; junction bases left unmatched: 7. The CDR3 is CASSFWAGGNNSPLHF. DNA of the CDR3: TGTGCCAGCAGTTTTTGGGCAGGGGGAAATAATTCACCCCTCCACTTT.

The V and J genes are TRBV6-5 and TRBJ1-5; 9 bases fit TRBD1. The CDR3 is 15 amino acids. The V segment lost 10 bases and the J segment 3 bases; nucleotides outside the gene matches: 10. The V gene's germline CDR1 is MNHEY and CDR2 SVGAGI. The CDR3 reads CATLKTGGTNQPQHF. CDR3 DNA: TGTGCCACCCTAAAGACAGGGGGGACCAATCAGCCCCAGCATTTT.

The chain uses TRBV28 and TRBJ2-1; D gene ambiguous. The CDR3 totals 12 residues. Germline CDR1 is MDHEN and CDR2 is SYDVKM. The germline V and J ends were trimmed by 5 bases and 10 bases, with 12 bases remaining between them. The CDR3 reads CASSLVVTEQFF. The CDR3 bases are TGTGCCAGCAGTCTCGTAGTCACCGAGCAGTTCTTC.

The chain joins TRBV5-1 to TRBJ2-1, with TRBD2 matching 8 bases. There are 15 residues in the CDR3. Trimming removed 2 bases from V and 8 bases from J; junction bases left unmatched: 9. Germline values: CDR1 SGHRS, CDR2 YFSETQ. DNA of the CDR3: TGCGCCAGCAGCTTCTTCGGGGGGGTGGCGGATGAGCAGTTCTTC. Residues: CASSFFGGVADEQFF.

The chain joins TRBV3-1 (or the pseudogene TRBV3-2) to TRBJ1-3; possible D gene TRBD1, 6 bases. The CDR3 spans 18 residues. Germline-derived CDR1 and CDR2 are LGHDT and YNNKEL (reference sequence). Trimming pared 0 bases from V and 0 bases from J, leaving 15 bases between. The CDR3 DNA follows: TGTGCCAGCAGCCAAGACGGACAGCTTAGCGTCTCTGGAAACACCATATATTTT. Residues: CASSQDGQLSVSGNTIYF.

Worth noting for this clone: The junction and the germline gene differ at one end; a read error may be behind it. Other DNA sequences in the same sample also yield this CDR3. V and J are TRBV5-4 and TRBJ2-5, with TRBD1 matching 8 bases. Germline-derived CDR1 and CDR2 are SGHNT and YYREEE (reference sequence). This CDR3 region has 16 residues. CDR3 region: CATSSSPGGYLGTQYF. As DNA, the CDR3 is TGTGCCACCAGCAGCTCCCCAGGGGGCTATTTAGGGACCCAGTACTTC.

This rearrangement joins TRBV5-1 to TRBJ2-2, with 7 bases fitting TRBD2. With 3 bases clipped from V and 5 bases from J, the junction kept 13 bases outside the gene matches. Looked up from germline, CDR1 is SGHRS and CDR2 is YFSETQ. This CDR3 spans 17 amino acids. The CDR3 bases are TGCGCCAGCAGCTCGCCCCCCACGGGGGGTCTGACCGGGGAGCTGTTTTTT. Translated: CASSSPPTGGLTGELFF.

The genes are TRBV28 and TRBJ1-2, with no clear D. The CDR3 has 15 residues. Germline V CDR1 and CDR2: MDHEN, SYDVKM. V was cut by 8 bases and J by 1 base, with 17 bases left in between. For the CDR3, the DNA is TGTGCCAGCCCAAGGAGGGTACAATTTAACTATGGCTACACCTTC. Encoded protein: CASPRRVQFNYGYTF.

The chain carries TRBV25-1 and TRBJ2-1; TRBD2 matches at 8 bases. Germline V gene data show CDR1 as MGHDK and CDR2 as SYGVNS. Losses at the gene ends were 3 bases for V and 4 bases for J; bases not matched to a gene: 2. The CDR3 is 14 residues long. The CDR3 region is CASSEREVYNEQFF. CDR3 DNA: TGTGCCAGCAGTGAGCGGGAGGTTTACAATGAGCAGTTCTTC.

This rearrangement joins TRBV4-2 to TRBJ1-1, with D perhaps TRBD1 (5 bases). The CDR3 contains 14 residues. The V end was cut by 0 bases, the J end by 4 bases, with 9 bases between. Germline loops: CDR1 LGHNA, CDR2 YNFKEQ. The CDR3 DNA reads TGTGCCAGCAGCCAAGAGGGGGGAGCCACTGAAGCTTTCTTT. Its protein product is CASSQEGGATEAFF.

The rearrangement joins TRBV28 to TRBJ2-7, with TRBD2 matching 15 bases. The CDR3 totals 15 residues. Germline assignment: CDR1 MDHEN and CDR2 SYDVKM. The junction had 2 bases not matched to a gene; V was cut back by 4 bases and J by 4 bases. CDR3 in DNA: TGTGCCAGCAGTTCGGGGACTAGCGGGAGGTACGAGCAGTACTTC. Protein sequence: CASSSGTSGRYEQYF.

The chain recombines TRBV18 with TRBJ2-4; D gene uncertain. Germline CDR1 reads KGHSH; CDR2 reads LQKENI. This CDR3 is 14 amino acids long. V shed 0 bases and J shed 3 bases, with 6 bases lying between them. The CDR3 loop reads CASSPPSGKNIQYF. The DNA for the CDR3 is TGTGCCAGCTCACCACCGTCAGGCAAAAACATTCAGTACTTC.

The chain has TRBV6-1 and TRBJ1-1; D not resolved. CDR1 and CDR2 from the germline V gene are MNHNS and SASEGT. The CDR3 is 13 amino acids. V was trimmed by 2 bases and J by 10 bases, leaving 14 bases between them. CDR3 sequence reads: CASSEWNRGGAFF. The CDR3 DNA follows: TGTGCCAGCAGTGAATGGAATCGGGGTGGAGCTTTCTTT.

The rearrangement uses TRBV2 and TRBJ1-2; 8 positions agree with TRBD1. J lost 6 bases, V lost 5 bases, and 17 bases had no gene match. Germline V CDR1 and CDR2: SNHLY, FYNNEI. This CDR3 has 17 amino acids. Written as DNA, the CDR3 is TGTGCCAGCAGTTTATTACCGCAGGGGGCCAAAGGGGATGGCTACACCTTC. Translated: CASSLLPQGAKGDGYTF.